This entry lists 21 T cell receptor beta chains sequenced from one sample in a study of blood T cell repertoires in COVID-19. Assay used: immunoSEQ multiplex PCR; TCRdb lists only in-frame clones, some missing. The sample has some 30,000 clones; 85% are singletons. The source material was peripheral blood. Source of these receptors: a woman aged 55-69 years with active COVID-19.

The sample holds one count of this clone. This chain joins TRBV7-9 and TRBJ1-3, with D unresolved. The CDR3 is 15 amino acids. Germline V lookup: CDR1 SEHNR, CDR2 FQNEAQ (reference sequence). The germline V and J ends were trimmed by 0 bases and 4 bases, with 10 bases remaining between them. The CDR3, as DNA: TGTGCCAGCAGCTTAGCAAATTCCGAGGGAAACACCATATATTTT. The encoded protein is CASSLANSEGNTIYF.

This chain uses TRBV7-6 with TRBJ2-1, with TRBD2 as a possible D gene (7 bases). CDR3 length equals 15 residues. Germline V gene data show CDR1 as SGHVS and CDR2 as FNYEAQ. V was trimmed by 5 bases and J by 2 bases, leaving 13 bases between them. DNA of the CDR3: TGTGCCAGCAGCCCGGGGGCGGGAGCCTACAATGAGCAGTTCTTC. It is translated as CASSPGAGAYNEQFF.

The rearrangement links TRBV3-1 (or the pseudogene TRBV3-2) to TRBJ1-4; D perhaps matches TRBD1 (6 bases). Germline lookup yields CDR1 LGHDT and CDR2 YNNKEL (reference sequence). The V and J ends lost 1 base and 7 bases respectively, with 13 bases between them. This CDR3 contains 15 residues. The CDR3 loop reads CASSQGGGRGEKLFF. DNA of the CDR3: TGTGCCAGCAGCCAAGGAGGGGGTAGGGGTGAAAAACTGTTTTTT.

This chain joins TRBV29-1 and TRBJ2-7, with 7 bases matching TRBD2. This CDR3 is built from 14 residues. V was pared by 2 bases and J by 8 bases, with 12 bases of the junction left unmatched. Germline assignment: CDR1 SQVTM and CDR2 ANQGSEA. Here the CDR3 reads CSVEFGWEGIKQYF. CDR3 coding DNA: TGCAGCGTTGAATTCGGGTGGGAGGGTATAAAGCAGTACTTC.

This clone was recorded only once. The rearrangement links TRBV6-5 to TRBJ2-1, with 9 bases fitting TRBD2. The germline CDR1 and CDR2 sequences are MNHEY and SVGAGI. V dropped 6 bases and J dropped 7; count of bases not matched to a gene: 4. CDR3 length: 13 residues. The CDR3, as DNA: TGTGCCAGCAGCCCCACTAGCGGGAATGAGCAGTTCTTC. This gives the protein CASSPTSGNEQFF.

The chain couples TRBV18 to TRBJ1-6, with a tentative D call TRBD1 (5 bases). The germline V and J ends were trimmed by 5 bases and 7 bases, with 15 bases remaining between them. The CDR3 has 15 amino acids. CDR1 KGHSH and CDR2 LQKENI come from the germline V gene. The CDR3 protein is CASSLQDPRNSPLHF. In DNA, the CDR3 is TGTGCCAGCTCATTACAGGATCCCCGGAATTCACCCCTCCACTTT.

This clone occurred a few times. This chain connects TRBV4-1 to TRBJ1-1; 9 nucleotides match TRBD1. The CDR3 spans 18 residues. Germline V lookup: CDR1 MGHRA, CDR2 YSYEKL. The V gene end was trimmed by 2 bases and the J gene end by 4 bases; junction bases not matched to a gene: 14. The CDR3 reads CASSQWTGDRWGGTEAFF. The CDR3 DNA sequence: TGCGCCAGCAGCCAATGGACAGGGGATAGGTGGGGGGGCACTGAAGCTTTCTTT.

V is TRBV5-5 and J is TRBJ2-2; TRBD2 might be the D (7 bases). V was shortened by 0 bases and J by 0 bases, with 9 bases between the two germline ends. The V gene's germline CDR1 is SGHKS and CDR2 YYEKEE (reference sequence). The CDR3 runs 16 residues. CDR3 amino acids: CASSLVGGPNTGELFF. CDR3 in DNA: TGTGCCAGCAGCTTGGTGGGGGGGCCGAACACCGGGGAGCTGTTTTTT. Full variable domain (remainder filled in from reference TRBV5-5 and TRBJ2-2): DAGVTQSPTHLIKTRGQQVTLRCSPISGHKSVSWYQQVLGQGPQFIFQYYEKEERGRGNFPDRFSARQFPNYSSELNVNALLLGDSALYLCASSLVGGPNTGELFFGEGSRLTVL.

The CDR3, as DNA: TGTGCCAGCAGTTCCTCCGGGACAGGGTCTCAGCCCCAGCATTTT. Protein product: CASSSSGTGSQPQHF. This sequence joins TRBV28 and TRBJ1-5, with 9 bases aligning to TRBD1. Per germline, CDR1 MDHEN and CDR2 SYDVKM. This CDR3 has 15 residues. The trim removed 4 bases at V and 6 bases at J, leaving 7 bases unmatched.

The CDR3 DNA reads TGTGCCAGCAGCCCACGGACAGGCTACAATTCACCCCTCCACTTT. Residues: CASSPRTGYNSPLHF. The V and J genes are TRBV3-1 (or the pseudogene TRBV3-2) and TRBJ1-6, with 7 bases fitting TRBD1. V gave up 4 bases and J gave up 7 bases; unmatched junction bases: 7. The CDR3 is made up of 15 amino acids. Per the germline V gene, CDR1 is LGHDT and CDR2 is YNNKEL (reference sequence).

This chain connects TRBV7-2 to TRBJ2-7; 11 bases align to TRBD2. Trimming at V came to 1 base and at J to 3 bases, leaving 2 bases not matched to a gene. Germline CDR1 and CDR2: SGHTA and FQGNSA. This CDR3 comprises 15 residues. In DNA, the CDR3 is TGTGCCAGCAGCTTAGTCACTAGCGGGAGCTACGAGCAGTACTTC. It specifies CASSLVTSGSYEQYF.

This chain joins TRBV19 and TRBJ2-7, with D unclear. CDR1 LNHDA and CDR2 SQIVND come from the germline V gene (reference sequence). V lost 5 bases and J 6 bases, leaving 11 bases between the germline ends. CDR3 length: 12 amino acids. The CDR3 coding sequence is TGTGCCAGTAGTCCCCCCCTCGGCGAGCAGTACTTC. Translating it yields CASSPPLGEQYF. The variable domain in full, completed from reference TRBV19 and TRBJ2-7, reads DGGITQSPKYLFRKEGQNVTLSCEQNLNHDAMYWYRQDPGQGLRLIYYSQIVNDFQKGDIAEGYSVSREKKESFPLTVTSAQKNPTAFYLCASSPPLGEQYFGPGTRLTVT.

The chain uses TRBV14 and TRBJ2-1, with D perhaps TRBD2 (6 bases). The V gene's germline CDR1 is SGHDN and CDR2 FVKESK. This CDR3 has 15 amino acids. V lost 1 base and J lost 6, with 13 bases in between. The chain's CDR3 is CASSQVGRPLNEQFF. In nucleotides, the CDR3 is TGTGCCAGCAGCCAAGTAGGGAGGCCGCTCAATGAGCAGTTCTTC. The variable domain in full, completed from reference TRBV14 and TRBJ2-1, reads EAGVTQFPSHSVIEKGQTVTLRCDPISGHDNLYWYRRVMGKEIKFLLHFVKESKQDESGMPNNRFLAERTGGTYSTLKVQPAELEDSGVYFCASSQVGRPLNEQFFGPGTRLTVL.

This clone was detected only once. The chain links TRBV4-1 to TRBJ2-4, with no clear D. The V gene lost 0 bases and the J gene lost 5 bases, with 20 bases spanning the gap. The CDR3 contains 18 residues. Germline V gives CDR1 MGHRA, CDR2 YSYEKL. The CDR3 nucleotides are TGCGCCAGCAGCCAAGAACCCCCCCGAGCAATCCTCCAAAACATTCAGTACTTC. Its translation is CASSQEPPRAILQNIQYF.

The chain links TRBV6-5 to TRBJ2-3; the match to TRBD1 covers 7 bases. CDR1 and CDR2 (germline): MNHEY, SVGAGI. Trimming at V came to 6 bases and at J to 3 bases, leaving 6 bases not matched to a gene. CDR3 length: 14 amino acids. CDR3 region: CASRKGAQTDTQYF. In nucleotides, the CDR3 is TGTGCCAGCAGGAAGGGGGCGCAGACAGATACGCAGTATTTT.

The rearrangement links TRBV2 to TRBJ2-3, with 8 bases that match TRBD1. Germline V gives CDR1 SNHLY, CDR2 FYNNEI. The V segment lost 3 bases and the J segment 3 bases; nucleotides outside the gene matches: 2. This CDR3 is 14 amino acids long. CDR3 sequence: CASSDRGLTDTQYF. Written as DNA, the CDR3 is TGTGCCAGCAGTGACAGGGGGCTTACAGATACGCAGTATTTT.

This clone was seen a few times. V usage is TRBV11-2 and J usage is TRBJ1-2, with 8 bases matching TRBD1. CDR1 and CDR2 (germline): SGHAT, FQNNGV. This CDR3 has 14 amino acids. V shed 0 bases, J shed 7 bases, and the junction held 4 bases outside the gene matches. The CDR3 protein is CASSLERQGTGYTF. The CDR3 nucleotides are TGTGCCAGCAGCTTAGAACGACAGGGGACTGGCTACACCTTC.

In its sample, this clone was seen once. The rearrangement links TRBV15 to TRBJ1-4, with 8 bases fitting TRBD1. Germline V CDR1 and CDR2: LNHNV, YYDKDF (reference sequence). The CDR3 extends over 15 amino acids. The ends lost 3 bases at V and 7 bases at J; junction bases unmatched: 7. The CDR3 bases are TGTGCCACCAGCAGTACGAGACAGGGGATTGAAAAACTGTTTTTT. Protein product: CATSSTRQGIEKLFF.

The chain is built from TRBV3-1 (or the pseudogene TRBV3-2) and TRBJ1-6, with TRBD1 matching 8 bases. The CDR3 consists of 14 residues. Unmatched junction bases numbered 2, after V lost 3 bases and J lost 7 bases. Germline loops: CDR1 LGHDT, CDR2 YNNKEL (reference sequence). The CDR3 here is CASSHTGGNSPLHF. In DNA, the CDR3 is TGTGCCAGCAGCCACACAGGGGGGAATTCACCCCTCCACTTT.

The chain carries TRBV18 and TRBJ1-3, with D possibly TRBD1 on 5 matching bases. Deletions cut 3 bases from V and 2 bases from J, with 14 bases between. The germline V gene has CDR1 KGHSH and CDR2 LQKENI. There are 16 residues in the CDR3. The CDR3 reads CASSPQGGDTGNTIYF. CDR3 bases: TGTGCCAGCTCACCCCAGGGAGGCGACACTGGAAACACCATATATTTT.

This chain uses TRBV2 with TRBJ1-4; D gene unclear. Deletions cut 3 bases from V and 4 bases from J, with 3 bases between. Germline assignment: CDR1 SNHLY and CDR2 FYNNEI. This CDR3 is built from 12 residues. The CDR3 region has the DNA TGTGCCAGCAGTGACCGTAATGAAAAACTGTTTTTT. Translation gives CASSDRNEKLFF.